This TCR beta chain was sequenced during a study of blood T cell repertoires in COVID-19. Study as a whole: Spain, Italy and the United States supplied samples that represented acute and convalescent COVID-19. The cDNA or gDNA used as material had been derived from T cells, B-cell-depleted T cells, or PBMCs.

As handled by the study authors: Cell counts per sample came from amplifying reference gene primers. Profiled with immunoSEQ multiplex PCR; TCRdb holds only in-frame clones, not every one. V and J calls and clone size are copied from that table; D and trimming were computed from the DNA. The table has under 200,000 clones, over 75% seen once; the top ten hold 0.5% to 0.55%. Per germline, CDR1 DFQATT and CDR2 SNEGSKA (reference sequence). The CDR3 spans 13 residues. V was cut by 3 bases and J by 2 bases, with 11 bases left in between. Sequencing input: peripheral blood. The rearrangement links TRBV20-1 to TRBJ2-7; D is unresolved. This clonotype was sampled from a man aged 45-65 years with acute or convalescent COVID-19. The CDR3 DNA reads TGCAGTGCTAGTCCGGTATCTGCCTACGAGCAGTACTTC. Residues: CSASPVSAYEQYF.